This T cell receptor (beta chain) was sequenced in a study of Ad26.COV2.S vaccination and SARS-CoV-2 variants. Study-level results: Spike-specific TCR breadth in vaccine recipients exceeded that seen in placebo recipients. Similar non-spike TCR breadth was observed in recipients of vaccine and of placebo.

Germline CDR1 is GTSNPN and CDR2 is SVGIG (reference sequence). V was shortened by 0 bases and J by 8 bases, with 13 bases between the two germline ends. This CDR3 comprises 14 residues. Treatment given: 15 to 20 received Ad26.COV2.S at low or high dose, single or two shots; about 5 received placebo; per-sample allocation not given. Sampling was performed 63 days after the first vaccine or placebo injection. This clone showed up just once. Its antigen is still unknown. Produced via immunoSEQ multiplex PCR; TCRdb's table is partial and in-frame only. The sample carries fewer than 800,000 clones, 89% recorded once.

The starting material was peripheral blood, obtained in a trial of Ad26.COV2.S vaccine versus placebo. The J gene is TRBJ1-4, the V gene TRBV30, with D possibly being TRBD1 (6 bases). This clonotype was sampled from a person aged 18-65 years who received the Ad26.COV2.S COVID-19 vaccine or a placebo. DNA of the CDR3: TGTGCCTGGAGTGTAGGGGGATACGAAGAAAAACTGTTTTTT. This sequence encodes CAWSVGGYEEKLFF. Full variable domain (remainder filled in from reference TRBV30 and TRBJ1-4): SQTIHQWPATLVQPVGSPLSLECTVEGTSNPNLYWYRQAAGRGLQLLFYSVGIGQISSEVPQNLSASRPQDRQFILSSKKLLLSDSGFYLCAWSVGGYEEKLFFGSGTQLSVL.